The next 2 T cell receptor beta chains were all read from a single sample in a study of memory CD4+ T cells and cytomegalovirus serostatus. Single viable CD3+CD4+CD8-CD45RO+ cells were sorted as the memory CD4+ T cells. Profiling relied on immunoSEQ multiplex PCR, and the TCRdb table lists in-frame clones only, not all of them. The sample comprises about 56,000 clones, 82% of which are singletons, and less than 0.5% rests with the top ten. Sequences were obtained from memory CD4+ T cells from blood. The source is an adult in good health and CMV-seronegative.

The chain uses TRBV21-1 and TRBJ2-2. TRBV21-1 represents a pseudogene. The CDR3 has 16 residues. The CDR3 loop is CASSIGEGPSTGELFF. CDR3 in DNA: TGTGCCAGCAGCATTGGAGAGGGACCGAGCACCGGGGAGCTGTTTTTT.

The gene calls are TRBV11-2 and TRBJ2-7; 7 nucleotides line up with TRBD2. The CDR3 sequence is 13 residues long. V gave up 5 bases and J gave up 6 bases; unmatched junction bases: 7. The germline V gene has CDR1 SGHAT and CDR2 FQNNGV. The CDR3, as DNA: TGTGCCAGCAGCCCTACTAGCGTGAGCGAGCAGTACTTC. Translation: CASSPTSVSEQYF. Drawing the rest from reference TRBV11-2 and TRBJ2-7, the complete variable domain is EAGVAQSPRYKIIEKRQSVAFWCNPISGHATLYWYQQILGQGPKLLIQFQNNGVVDDSQLPKDRFSAERLKGVDSTLKIQPAKLEDSAVYLCASSPTSVSEQYFGPGTRLTVT.